The T cell receptor (beta chain) described here comes from a study of PD-1 blockade in classical Hodgkin lymphoma. Study details: Patients were infused with nivolumab 3 mg/kg every 2 weeks. Study findings and constraints: In newly diagnosed patients, baseline TCR diversity was reportedly below that of healthy donors. Diversity in CD4+ TCRs, unlike that measured in CD8+ TCRs, had risen significantly by C4D1.

Worth noting for this clone: Its antigen is as yet unknown.

As for time point: cycle 4 day 1 (C4D1), after 5 to 7 weeks of nivolumab. All patients experienced relapse after autologous stem cell transplantation, and brentuximab vedotin exposure was variable. Clones were read by immunoSEQ multiplex PCR, and TCRdb kept only the in-frame ones, dropping some. Altogether roughly 27,000 clones are present, around 70% being singletons, with the ten largest covering around 4%. This sequence originates from a human donor with classical Hodgkin lymphoma. Material: peripheral blood mononuclear cells (PBMCs), obtained before the fourth cycle of nivolumab.

The CDR3 protein is CASSVRGADNQPQHF. The DNA for the CDR3 is TGTGCCAGCAGTGTGCGGGGGGCGGACAATCAGCCCCAGCATTTT. The chain links TRBV6-1 to TRBJ1-5; perhaps TRBD1 as D (6 bases). Germline assignment: CDR1 MNHNS and CDR2 SASEGT. The CDR3 contains 15 residues. Trimming removed 4 bases at V and 3 bases at J, with 13 bases between.